This T cell receptor (beta chain) is from a study of blood T cell repertoires in COVID-19. Sequenced by immunoSEQ multiplex PCR; TCRdb stores in-frame clones only, minus some. The sample lists 540,000 or so clones; about 89% were seen once. The V end was cut by 3 bases, the J end by 6 bases, with 9 bases between. CDR1 is MNHEY, CDR2 SMNVEV, per germline (reference sequence). The CDR3 loop spans 13 amino acids. During active infection, Seattle patients enrolled and were then monitored through disease. Material: peripheral blood. The clonotype was recovered from a woman aged 50 to 65 with COVID-19, enrolled during active disease. V is TRBV27 and J is TRBJ2-1, with D possibly matching TRBD1 (6 bases). The DNA of the CDR3 is TGTGCCAGCAGTTTTTGGACAGTCAATGAGCAGTTCTTC. Translation gives CASSFWTVNEQFF.